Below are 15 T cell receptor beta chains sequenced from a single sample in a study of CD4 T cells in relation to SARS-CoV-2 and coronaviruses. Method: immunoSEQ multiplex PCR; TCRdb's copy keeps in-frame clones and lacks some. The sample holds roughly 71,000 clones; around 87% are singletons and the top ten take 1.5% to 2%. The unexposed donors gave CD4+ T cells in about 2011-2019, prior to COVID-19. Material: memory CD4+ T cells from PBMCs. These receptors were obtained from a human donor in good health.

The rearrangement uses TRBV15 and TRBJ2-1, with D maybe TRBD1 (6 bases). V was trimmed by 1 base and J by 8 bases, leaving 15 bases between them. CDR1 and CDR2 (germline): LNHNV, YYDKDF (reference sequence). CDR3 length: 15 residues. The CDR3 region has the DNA TGTGCCACCAGCAGAGTTTCAGGGGATTGGGATGAGCAGTTCTTC. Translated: CATSRVSGDWDEQFF.

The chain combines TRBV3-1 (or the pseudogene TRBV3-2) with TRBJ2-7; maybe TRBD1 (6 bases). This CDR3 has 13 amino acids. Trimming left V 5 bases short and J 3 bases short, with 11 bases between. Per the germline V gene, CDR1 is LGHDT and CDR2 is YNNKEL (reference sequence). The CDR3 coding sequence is TGTGCCAGCAGCGGGGGCGCGATCTACGAGCAGTACTTC. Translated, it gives CASSGGAIYEQYF.

The CDR3 DNA reads TGTGCCAGCAGCCCTCAAGAGACCCAGTACTTC. The encoded protein is CASSPQETQYF. The chain has TRBV11-2 and TRBJ2-5; D unclear. The length of the CDR3 is 11 residues. Between the trimmed V and J ends, which lost 5 bases and 2 bases, there was a span of 3 bases. The germline gives CDR1 SGHAT, CDR2 FQNNGV.

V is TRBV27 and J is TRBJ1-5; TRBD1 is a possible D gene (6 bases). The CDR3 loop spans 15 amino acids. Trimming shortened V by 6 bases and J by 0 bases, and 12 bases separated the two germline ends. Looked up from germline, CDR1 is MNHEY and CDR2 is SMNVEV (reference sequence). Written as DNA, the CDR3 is TGTGCCAGCAGACCCGGACAGATTAGCAATCAGCCCCAGCATTTT. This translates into CASRPGQISNQPQHF.

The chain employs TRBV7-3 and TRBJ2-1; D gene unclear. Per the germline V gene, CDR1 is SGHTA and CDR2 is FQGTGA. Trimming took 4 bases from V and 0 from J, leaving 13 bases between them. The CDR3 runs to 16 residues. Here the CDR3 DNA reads TGTGCCAGCAGCTCAAGGAGCTCGAGCTCCTACAATGAGCAGTTCTTC. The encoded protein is CASSSRSSSSYNEQFF.

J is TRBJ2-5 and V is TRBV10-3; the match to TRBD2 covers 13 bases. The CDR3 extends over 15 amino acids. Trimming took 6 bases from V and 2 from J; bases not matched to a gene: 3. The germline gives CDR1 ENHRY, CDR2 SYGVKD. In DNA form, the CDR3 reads TGTGCCATCAGGGGGACTAGCGGGATTCAAGAGACCCAGTACTTC. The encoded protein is CAIRGTSGIQETQYF.

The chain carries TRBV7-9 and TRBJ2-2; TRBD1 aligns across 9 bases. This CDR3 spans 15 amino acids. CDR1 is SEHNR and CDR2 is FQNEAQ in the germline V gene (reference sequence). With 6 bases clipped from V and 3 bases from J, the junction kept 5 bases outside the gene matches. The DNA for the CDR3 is TGTGCCAGCAGAGACCGGGACAGGGACACCGGGGAGCTGTTTTTT. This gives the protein CASRDRDRDTGELFF.

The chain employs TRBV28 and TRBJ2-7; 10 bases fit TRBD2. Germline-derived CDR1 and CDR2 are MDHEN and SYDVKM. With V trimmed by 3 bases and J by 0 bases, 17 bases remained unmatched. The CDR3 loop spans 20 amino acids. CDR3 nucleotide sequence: TGTGCCAGCAGTTTTAACCCTCGGGCTAGCGGGGGCCCGAGCTCCTACGAGCAGTACTTC. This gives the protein CASSFNPRASGGPSSYEQYF.

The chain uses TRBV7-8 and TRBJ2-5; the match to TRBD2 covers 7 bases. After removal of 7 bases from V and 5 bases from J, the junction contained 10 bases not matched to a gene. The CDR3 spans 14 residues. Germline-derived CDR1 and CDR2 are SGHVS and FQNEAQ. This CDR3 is CASNSLAMKETQYF. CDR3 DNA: TGTGCCAGCAATTCACTAGCGATGAAGGAGACCCAGTACTTC.

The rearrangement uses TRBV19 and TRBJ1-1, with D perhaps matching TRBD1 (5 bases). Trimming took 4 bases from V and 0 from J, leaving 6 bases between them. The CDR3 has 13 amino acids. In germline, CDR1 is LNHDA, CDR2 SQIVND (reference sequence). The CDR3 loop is CASSTQVNTEAFF. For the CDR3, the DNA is TGTGCCAGTAGTACACAGGTGAACACTGAAGCTTTCTTT. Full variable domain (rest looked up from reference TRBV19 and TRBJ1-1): DGGITQSPKYLFRKEGQNVTLSCEQNLNHDAMYWYRQDPGQGLRLIYYSQIVNDFQKGDIAEGYSVSREKKESFPLTVTSAQKNPTAFYLCASSTQVNTEAFFGQGTRLTVV.

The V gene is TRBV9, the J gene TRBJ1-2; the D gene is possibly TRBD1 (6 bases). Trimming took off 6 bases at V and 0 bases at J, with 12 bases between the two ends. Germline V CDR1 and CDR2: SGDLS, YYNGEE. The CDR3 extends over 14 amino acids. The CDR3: CASTEGGSNYGYTF. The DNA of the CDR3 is TGTGCCAGCACGGAAGGGGGTTCTAACTATGGCTACACCTTC.

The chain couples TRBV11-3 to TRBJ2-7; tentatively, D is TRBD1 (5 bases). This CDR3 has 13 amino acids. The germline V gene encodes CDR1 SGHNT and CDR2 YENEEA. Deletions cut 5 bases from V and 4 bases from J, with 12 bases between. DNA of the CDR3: TGTGCCAGCAGCCTCGGACACATTTACGAGCAGTACTTC. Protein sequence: CASSLGHIYEQYF.

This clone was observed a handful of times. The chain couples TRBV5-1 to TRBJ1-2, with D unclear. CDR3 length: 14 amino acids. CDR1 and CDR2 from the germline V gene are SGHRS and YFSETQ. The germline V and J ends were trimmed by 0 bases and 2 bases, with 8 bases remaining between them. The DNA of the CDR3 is TGCGCCAGCAGCTTGGCGCCGGCAAACTATGGCTACACCTTC. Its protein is CASSLAPANYGYTF. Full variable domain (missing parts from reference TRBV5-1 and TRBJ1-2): KAGVTQTPRYLIKTRGQQVTLSCSPISGHRSVSWYQQTPGQGLQFLFEYFSETQRNKGNFPGRFSGRQFSNSRSEMNVSTLELGDSALYLCASSLAPANYGYTFGSGTRLTVV.

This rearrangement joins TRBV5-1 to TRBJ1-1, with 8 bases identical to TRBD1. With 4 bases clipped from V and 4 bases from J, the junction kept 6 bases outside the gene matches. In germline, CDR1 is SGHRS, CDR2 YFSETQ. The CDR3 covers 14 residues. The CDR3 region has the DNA TGCGCCAGCAGCGATACAGGGGGGACCACTGAAGCTTTCTTT. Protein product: CASSDTGGTTEAFF.

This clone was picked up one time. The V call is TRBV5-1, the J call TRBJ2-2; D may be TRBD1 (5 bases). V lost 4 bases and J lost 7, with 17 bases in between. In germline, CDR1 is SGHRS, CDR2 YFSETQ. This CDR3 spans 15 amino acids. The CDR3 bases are TGCGCCAGCAGCCCTATGGACACTCACGGCGGGGAGCTGTTTTTT. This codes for CASSPMDTHGGELFF. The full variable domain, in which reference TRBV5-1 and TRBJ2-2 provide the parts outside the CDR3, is KAGVTQTPRYLIKTRGQQVTLSCSPISGHRSVSWYQQTPGQGLQFLFEYFSETQRNKGNFPGRFSGRQFSNSRSEMNVSTLELGDSALYLCASSPMDTHGGELFFGEGSRLTVL.